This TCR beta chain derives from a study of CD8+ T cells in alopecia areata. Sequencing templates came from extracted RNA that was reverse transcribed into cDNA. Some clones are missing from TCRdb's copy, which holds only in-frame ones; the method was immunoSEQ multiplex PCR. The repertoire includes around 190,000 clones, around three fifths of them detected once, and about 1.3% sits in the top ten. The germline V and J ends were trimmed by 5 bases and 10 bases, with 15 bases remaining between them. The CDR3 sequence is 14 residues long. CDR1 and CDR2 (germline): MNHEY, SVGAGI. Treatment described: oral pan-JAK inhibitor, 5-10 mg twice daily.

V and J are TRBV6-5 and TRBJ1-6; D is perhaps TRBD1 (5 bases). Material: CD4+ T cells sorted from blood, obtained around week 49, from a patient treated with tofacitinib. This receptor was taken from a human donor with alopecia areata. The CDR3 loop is CASSVGRVDSPLHF. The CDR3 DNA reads TGTGCCAGCAGTGTGGGCAGGGTGGACTCACCCCTCCACTTT.